This TCR beta chain was documented in a study of identical twins. This clonotype has ten or more counts. Its antigen remains unknown. This CDR3 is built from 15 residues. The V and J ends lost 4 bases and 5 bases, in that order; junction bases with no gene match: 10. In germline, CDR1 is MNHEY, CDR2 SVGAGI. The donor group consisted entirely of healthy Caucasians. Template switching, a step in the protocol, added a universal primer site, and cDNA carried unique molecular identifiers. TCRdb reanalysed the 5' RACE reads using MiXCR and keeps one entry per CDR3 protein. The repertoire consists of a few hundred thousand distinct CDR3 sequences, with roughly 10% occurring once and the leading ten covering approximately 11%. Study results and caveats: Conclusions were based on cross-sectional statistical analysis, without following the same donors. Invariant MAIT and iNKT cells may have partly biased zero-insertion analyses.

This chain uses TRBV6-5 with TRBJ1-2, with 7 bases identical to TRBD1. This TCR derives from a man in his forties or fifties in good health. The sequenced material came from memory T cells sorted from blood. CDR3 coding DNA: TGTGCCAGCAGTTCCACGGGACAGTTAATTTATGGCTACACCTTC. It specifies CASSSTGQLIYGYTF.